The 23 T cell receptor beta chains listed next were all sequenced from one sample in a study of T cell responses to AZD1222 COVID-19 vaccine. Data came from immunoSEQ multiplex PCR; TCRdb stores just in-frame clones and leaves some out. The table has around 80,000 clones, more than 85% seen once. This sample comprised peripheral blood, obtained on day 0 of AZD1222 vaccination. The source of these receptors is an adult in good health.

The rearrangement links TRBV5-8 to TRBJ2-2; 7 bases agree with TRBD1. V dropped 4 bases and J dropped 6; count of bases not matched to a gene: 9. CDR3 length: 15 residues. Germline V gene lookup returns CDR1 SGHTS and CDR2 YDEGEE. The CDR3 protein is CASSIDRVLPGELFF. Here the CDR3 DNA reads TGTGCCAGCAGCATAGACAGGGTCCTGCCCGGGGAGCTGTTTTTT.

In DNA, the CDR3 is TGCGCCAGCAGCCAAGGGAATTCCTACAATGAGCAGTTCTTC. It is translated as CASSQGNSYNEQFF. This sequence joins TRBV4-3 and TRBJ2-1; no clear D gene. This CDR3 has 14 residues. Germline CDR1 and CDR2: LGHNA and YSLEER. V was pared by 1 base and J by 1 base, with 5 bases between.

The V and J genes are TRBV25-1 and TRBJ1-5; TRBD1 matches 9 bases. The CDR3 is 15 amino acids. The germline gives CDR1 MGHDK, CDR2 SYGVNS. Losses at the gene ends were 6 bases for V and 0 bases for J; bases not matched to a gene: 3. DNA for the CDR3: TGTGCCAGCAGAAGACAGGGGGATAGCAATCAGCCCCAGCATTTT. Translation gives CASRRQGDSNQPQHF.

The CDR3 DNA reads TGTGCCAGTAGTACCCTCCCTACGGGGGGGGCTACAGATACGCAGTATTTT. Translating it yields CASSTLPTGGATDTQYF. The gene calls are TRBV19 and TRBJ2-3, with TRBD2 matching over 8 bases. CDR1 LNHDA and CDR2 SQIVND come from the germline V gene (reference sequence). The CDR3 loop spans 17 amino acids. Germline trimming cut 4 bases from V and 3 bases from J; bases unmatched to any gene: 12.

This chain links TRBV20-1 with TRBJ1-2; a possible D gene is TRBD1 (5 bases). CDR3 length: 14 amino acids. Trimming took 3 bases from V and 4 from J, leaving 15 bases between them. Germline CDR1 is DFQATT and CDR2 is SNEGSKA (reference sequence). The CDR3 DNA follows: TGCAGTGCTAGTCAGGGTGCCCTCTCCTATGGCTACACCTTC. Encoded protein: CSASQGALSYGYTF.

The chain has TRBV24-1 and TRBJ2-7; 7 bases align to TRBD1. The ends lost 4 bases at V and 6 bases at J; junction bases unmatched: 11. Germline assignment: CDR1 KGHDR and CDR2 SFDVKD. This CDR3 is built from 15 residues. The CDR3 sequence is CATSDPATGSPEQYF. CDR3 in DNA: TGTGCCACCAGTGACCCGGCGACAGGGTCCCCCGAGCAGTACTTC.

The J gene is TRBJ2-3, the V gene TRBV2; 14 bases fit TRBD2. Germline V lookup: CDR1 SNHLY, CDR2 FYNNEI. The CDR3 runs to 16 residues. The V and J ends lost 5 bases and 6 bases, in that order; junction bases with no gene match: 7. The DNA of the CDR3 is TGTGCCAGCAGTCTACGGACTAGCGGGGGGTCGGATACGCAGTATTTT. Residues: CASSLRTSGGSDTQYF. The full variable domain, completed using reference TRBV2 and TRBJ2-3, is EPEVTQTPSHQVTQMGQEVILRCVPISNHLYFYWYRQILGQKVEFLVSFYNNEISEKSEIFDDQFSVERPDGSNFTLKIRSTKLEDSAMYFCASSLRTSGGSDTQYFGPGTRLTVL.

This clone has just one count. The V call is TRBV7-2, the J call TRBJ1-5; weak D call: TRBD1 (6 bases). Looked up from germline, CDR1 is SGHTA and CDR2 is FQGNSA. The CDR3 loop spans 12 amino acids. The V end was cut by 5 bases, the J end by 4 bases, with 6 bases between. The CDR3 loop reads CASSQGNQPQHF. The DNA of the CDR3 is TGTGCCAGCAGCCAGGGGAATCAGCCCCAGCATTTT.

The rearrangement links TRBV4-2 to TRBJ2-1, with TRBD1 as a possible D gene (5 bases). The CDR3 has 17 residues. CDR1 LGHNA and CDR2 YNFKEQ come from the germline V gene. Trimming left V 3 bases short and J 1 base short, with 16 bases between. The CDR3 bases are TGTGCCAGCAGCCATCCAACAGGACGGGCTTCCTACAATGAGCAGTTCTTC. Translation: CASSHPTGRASYNEQFF.

J is TRBJ1-2 and V is TRBV19, with TRBD1 identical over 8 bases. In germline, CDR1 is LNHDA, CDR2 SQIVND (reference sequence). The CDR3 loop spans 15 amino acids. The junction had 5 bases not matched to a gene; V was cut back by 1 base and J by 4 bases. DNA for the CDR3: TGTGCCAGTAGTATAGGTCCAGGGGGCGTCTATGGCTACACCTTC. Protein: CASSIGPGGVYGYTF.

This rearrangement joins TRBV10-3 to TRBJ2-7; TRBD1 or TRBD2 may be the D gene (6 bases each). The V and J ends lost 2 bases and 2 bases respectively, with 13 bases between them. The CDR3 has 15 amino acids. CDR1 is ENHRY and CDR2 is SYGVKD in the germline V gene. The CDR3 DNA reads TGTGCCATCAGTGAGGAGGATCGGGGGCCCTACGAGCAGTACTTC. Its protein product is CAISEEDRGPYEQYF.

Turning to this clone: An end of the junction does not agree with germline; a read error may underlie this. The chain combines TRBV19 with TRBJ2-7, with D unresolved. Germline V gene data show CDR1 as LNHDA and CDR2 as SQIVND (reference sequence). The CDR3 sequence is 14 residues long. The CDR3 DNA reads TGTGCGAGTAGTATACAACTGGGCACCTACGAGCAGTACTTC. It yields the protein CASSIQLGTYEQYF.

The chain recombines TRBV2 with TRBJ1-2, with D unclear. There are 12 residues in the CDR3. The V gene's germline CDR1 is SNHLY and CDR2 FYNNEI. V lost 3 bases to trimming and J lost 2 bases, with 4 bases between them. The CDR3 bases are TGTGCCAGCAGTGAGGGAAACTATGGCTACACCTTC. It yields the protein CASSEGNYGYTF.

The chain links TRBV5-1 to TRBJ2-5; perhaps D is TRBD1 or TRBD2 (5 bases each). V lost 3 bases and J 5 bases, leaving 20 bases between the germline ends. Per germline, CDR1 SGHRS and CDR2 YFSETQ. The CDR3 extends over 16 amino acids. The CDR3, as DNA: TGCGCCAGCAGCTCTATGCGGCAGGGAGAGGGGGAGACCCAGTACTTC. This translates into CASSSMRQGEGETQYF.

This chain connects TRBV5-1 to TRBJ2-2; tentatively, D is TRBD1 (6 bases). The CDR3 spans 13 residues. Germline lookup yields CDR1 SGHRS and CDR2 YFSETQ. Trimming left V 3 bases short and J 5 bases short, with 8 bases between. For the CDR3, the DNA is TGCGCCAGCAGCTCTCAGGGGACCGGGGAGCTGTTTTTT. Translating gives CASSSQGTGELFF.

The count of this clone is one. The rearrangement uses TRBV10-1 and TRBJ1-1, with no clear D. V lost 3 bases, J lost 4 bases, and 18 bases lay in between. The CDR3 has 16 residues. Germline V gene data show CDR1 as WNHNN and CDR2 as SYGVQD (reference sequence). CDR3 in amino acids: CASSDPGRGESTEAFF. The CDR3 bases are TGCGCCAGCAGTGACCCCGGGCGGGGAGAGAGCACTGAAGCTTTCTTT.

The chain couples TRBV28 to TRBJ1-1; D unclear. This CDR3 comprises 13 residues. Germline V gene lookup returns CDR1 MDHEN and CDR2 SYDVKM. Trimming cost V 2 bases and J 8 bases, with 12 bases left between them. Here the CDR3 DNA reads TGTGCCAGCAGTTTACGAGCGGTAGGGGAAGCTTTCTTT. As protein: CASSLRAVGEAFF.

As regards this clone: The junction differs from germline at one of its ends, possibly a read error. This chain uses TRBV27 with TRBJ2-7; tentatively, D is TRBD1 or TRBD2 (6 bases each). The CDR3 length is 13 residues. Germline V gene data show CDR1 as MNHEY and CDR2 as SMNVEV (reference sequence). The DNA of the CDR3 is TGTGCCTGCAGGGGACTGGGGTCCGGCGCGCAGTACTTC. It translates to CACRGLGSGAQYF.

The CDR3 reads CASSYEDTGELFF. The CDR3, as DNA: TGTGCCAGCAGTTACGAGGACACCGGGGAGCTGTTTTTT. V usage is TRBV6-2 or TRBV6-3 and J usage is TRBJ2-2; D unresolved. V lost 2 bases, J lost 3 bases, and 4 bases lay in between. This CDR3 is 13 amino acids long. Germline V lookup: CDR1 MNHEY, CDR2 SVGEGT.

This chain connects TRBV7-9 to TRBJ1-1; TRBD1 is a possible D gene (5 bases). Germline CDR1 SEHNR, CDR2 FQNEAQ (reference sequence). The germline V and J ends were trimmed by 3 bases and 6 bases, with 11 bases remaining between them. There are 13 residues in the CDR3. In nucleotides, the CDR3 is TGTGCCAGCAGCTTCCAGGGTTCAGCTGAAGCTTTCTTT. Translating gives CASSFQGSAEAFF.

The CDR3 nucleotides are TGCAGCGTTGAGCGCTTGTGGTGGGACAGGGGAGATGCTAACTATGGCTACACCTTC. This codes for CSVERLWWDRGDANYGYTF. This chain joins TRBV29-1 and TRBJ1-2; TRBD1 aligns across 10 bases. Trimming took 3 bases from V and 0 from J; bases not matched to a gene: 16. The CDR3 consists of 19 residues. Germline assignment: CDR1 SQVTM and CDR2 ANQGSEA. The full variable domain, its missing parts supplied by reference TRBV29-1 and TRBJ1-2, is SAVISQKPSRDICQRGTSLTIQCQVDSQVTMMFWYRQQPGQSLTLIATANQGSEATYESGFVIDKFPISRPNLTFSTLTVSNMSPEDSSIYLCSVERLWWDRGDANYGYTFGSGTRLTVV.

The J gene is TRBJ2-5, the V gene TRBV3-1 (or the pseudogene TRBV3-2); D gene uncertain. Germline CDR1 is LGHDT and CDR2 is YNNKEL (reference sequence). Trimming shortened V by 2 bases and J by 5 bases, and 15 bases separated the two germline ends. The CDR3 extends over 15 amino acids. The CDR3 loop is CASSQLLRTGETQYF. CDR3 DNA: TGTGCCAGCAGCCAACTCCTACGGACCGGGGAGACCCAGTACTTC.

V gene TRBV18 combines with J gene TRBJ2-5; 10 bases map to TRBD2. Germline V CDR1 and CDR2: KGHSH, LQKENI. Trimming removed 2 bases from V and 2 bases from J; junction bases left unmatched: 2. There are 15 residues in the CDR3. The CDR3 nucleotides read TGTGCCAGCTCACCAGCTAGCGGGGGACAAGAGACCCAGTACTTC. Encoded protein: CASSPASGGQETQYF. Drawing the rest from reference TRBV18 and TRBJ2-5, the complete variable domain is NAGVMQNPRHLVRRRGQEARLRCSPMKGHSHVYWYRQLPEEGLKFMVYLQKENIIDESGMPKERFSAEFPKEGPSILRIQQVVRGDSAAYFCASSPASGGQETQYFGPGTRLLVL.